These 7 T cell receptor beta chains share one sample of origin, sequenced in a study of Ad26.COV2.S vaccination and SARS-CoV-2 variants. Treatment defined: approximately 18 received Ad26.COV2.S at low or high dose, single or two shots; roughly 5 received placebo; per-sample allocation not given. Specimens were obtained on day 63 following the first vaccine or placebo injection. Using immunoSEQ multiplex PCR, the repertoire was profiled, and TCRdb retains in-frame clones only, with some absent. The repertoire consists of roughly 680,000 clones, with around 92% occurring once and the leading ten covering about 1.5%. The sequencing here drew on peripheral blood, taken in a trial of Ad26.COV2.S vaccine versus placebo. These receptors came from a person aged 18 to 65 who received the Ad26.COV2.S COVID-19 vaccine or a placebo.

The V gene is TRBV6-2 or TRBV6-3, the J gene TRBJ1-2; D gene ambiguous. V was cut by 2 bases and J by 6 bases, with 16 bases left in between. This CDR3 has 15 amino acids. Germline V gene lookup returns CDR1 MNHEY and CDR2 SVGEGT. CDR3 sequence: CASSYLIGRGDGYTF. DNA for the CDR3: TGTGCCAGCAGTTACCTCATCGGGCGTGGGGATGGCTACACCTTC.

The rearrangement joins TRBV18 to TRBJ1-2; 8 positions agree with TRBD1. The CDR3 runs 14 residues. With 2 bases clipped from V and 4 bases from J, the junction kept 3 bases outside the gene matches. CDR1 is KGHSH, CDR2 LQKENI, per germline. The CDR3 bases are TGTGCCAGCTCACCATATACAGGGGGCTATGGCTACACCTTC. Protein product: CASSPYTGGYGYTF.

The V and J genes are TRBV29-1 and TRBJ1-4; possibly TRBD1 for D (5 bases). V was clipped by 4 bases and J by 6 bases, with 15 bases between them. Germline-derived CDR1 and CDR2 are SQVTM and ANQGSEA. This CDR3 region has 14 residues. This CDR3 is CSVAAGFRDEKLFF. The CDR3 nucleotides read TGCAGCGTTGCCGCAGGGTTTAGGGATGAAAAACTGTTTTTT.

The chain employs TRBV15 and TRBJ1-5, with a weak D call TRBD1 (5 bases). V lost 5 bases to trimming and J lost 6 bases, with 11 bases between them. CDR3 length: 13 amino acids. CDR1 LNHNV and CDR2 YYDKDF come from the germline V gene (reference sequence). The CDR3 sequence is CATSRGDAQPQHF. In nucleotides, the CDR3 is TGTGCCACCAGCCGTGGGGACGCTCAGCCCCAGCATTTT.

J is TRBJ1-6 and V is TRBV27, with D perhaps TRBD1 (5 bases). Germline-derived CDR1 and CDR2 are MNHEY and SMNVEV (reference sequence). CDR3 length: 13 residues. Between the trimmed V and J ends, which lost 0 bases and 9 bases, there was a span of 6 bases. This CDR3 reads CASSLSGGSPLHF. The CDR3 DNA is TGTGCCAGCAGTTTATCGGGGGGTTCACCCCTCCACTTT.

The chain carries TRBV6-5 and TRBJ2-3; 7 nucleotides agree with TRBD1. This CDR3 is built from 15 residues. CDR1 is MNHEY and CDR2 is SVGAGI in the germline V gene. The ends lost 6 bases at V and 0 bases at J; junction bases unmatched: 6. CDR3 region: CASRRDRDSTDTQYF. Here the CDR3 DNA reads TGTGCCAGCAGGAGAGACAGGGATAGCACAGATACGCAGTATTTT.

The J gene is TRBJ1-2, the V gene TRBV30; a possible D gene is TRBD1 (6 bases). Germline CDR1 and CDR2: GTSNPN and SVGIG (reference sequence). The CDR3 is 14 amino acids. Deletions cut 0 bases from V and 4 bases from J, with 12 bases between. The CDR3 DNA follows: TGTGCCTGGAGTGTAGGGGGGTATTTCTATGGCTACACCTTC. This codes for CAWSVGGYFYGYTF.